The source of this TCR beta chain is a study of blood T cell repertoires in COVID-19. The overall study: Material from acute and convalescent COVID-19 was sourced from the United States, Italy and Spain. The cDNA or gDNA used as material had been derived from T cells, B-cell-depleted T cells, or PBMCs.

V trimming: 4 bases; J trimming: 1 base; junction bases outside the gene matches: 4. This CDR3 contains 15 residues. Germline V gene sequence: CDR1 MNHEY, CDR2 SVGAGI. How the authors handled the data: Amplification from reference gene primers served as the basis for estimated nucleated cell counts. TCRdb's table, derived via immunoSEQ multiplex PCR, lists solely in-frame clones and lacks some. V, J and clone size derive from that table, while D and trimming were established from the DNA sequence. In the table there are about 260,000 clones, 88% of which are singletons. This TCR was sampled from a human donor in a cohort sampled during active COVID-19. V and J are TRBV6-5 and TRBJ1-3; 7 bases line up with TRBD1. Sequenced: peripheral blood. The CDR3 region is CASSSGTDSGNTIYF. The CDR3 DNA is TGTGCCAGCAGTTCCGGGACAGATTCTGGAAACACCATATATTTT.